This entry lists 23 T cell receptor beta chains sequenced from one sample in a study of control samples from healthy donors and cancer patients. Profiling relied on immunoSEQ multiplex PCR, and the TCRdb table lists in-frame clones only, not all of them. The sample includes over 60,000 clones, roughly 85% of them seen just once. Sequencing used blood. The receptors stem from a man aged 40-55 years in good health.

This rearrangement joins TRBV11-1 to TRBJ1-2, with TRBD1 identical over 8 bases. Germline assignment: CDR1 SGHAT and CDR2 FQDESV (reference sequence). The V gene end was trimmed by 5 bases and the J gene end by 2 bases; junction bases not matched to a gene: 1. This CDR3 has 13 residues. CDR3: CASSRQGNYGYTF. CDR3 sequence (DNA): TGTGCCAGCAGCCGACAGGGGAACTATGGCTACACCTTC.

This chain joins TRBV6-5 and TRBJ2-7; D remains ambiguous. The ends were cut back, 0 bases at V and 1 base at J, with 13 bases in the middle. Germline lookup yields CDR1 MNHEY and CDR2 SVGAGI. The CDR3 totals 16 residues. CDR3 nucleotides: TGTGCCAGCAGTTACTCGTTTGGAAAGGGATCCTACGAGCAGTACTTC. Translated, it gives CASSYSFGKGSYEQYF.

The gene calls are TRBV11-3 and TRBJ1-2; D is perhaps TRBD1 (5 bases). The V end lost 5 bases, the J end lost 4 bases, and 14 bases lay between the germline ends. Germline V gives CDR1 SGHNT, CDR2 YENEEA. The CDR3 has 14 residues. The CDR3 DNA is TGTGCCAGCAGCCCTCAGGGAGCTCCCTATGGCTACACCTTC. Amino acids: CASSPQGAPYGYTF.

This clone was observed a few times. The rearrangement links TRBV5-1 to TRBJ1-4; TRBD1 agrees at 10 bases. V shed 1 base, J shed 7 bases, and the junction held 4 bases outside the gene matches. CDR3 length equals 15 residues. The germline CDR1 and CDR2 sequences are SGHRS and YFSETQ. DNA of the CDR3: TGCGCCAGCAGCTTGATGGGGGACAGGGGTGAAAAACTGTTTTTT. It codes for CASSLMGDRGEKLFF.

The chain joins TRBV12-3 or TRBV12-4 to TRBJ2-1, with 8 bases matching TRBD2. The length of the CDR3 is 13 residues. Trimming cost V 3 bases and J 5 bases; bases outside gene matches: 0. The CDR3 sequence: CASSLREDNEQFF. The CDR3 nucleotides are TGTGCCAGCAGTTTGCGGGAGGACAATGAGCAGTTCTTC.

About this clone itself: The same CDR3 is also encoded by other DNA sequences in this sample. The CDR3 sequence is CASSLAGSYNEQFF. The CDR3 region has the DNA TGTGCCAGCAGCTTAGCGGGATCCTACAATGAGCAGTTCTTC. The chain has TRBV7-9 and TRBJ2-1; D is unresolved. Germline V gene lookup returns CDR1 SEHNR and CDR2 FQNEAQ (reference sequence). The CDR3 covers 14 residues. Deletions cut 0 bases from V and 1 base from J, with 4 bases between.

The chain carries TRBV6-2 or TRBV6-3 and TRBJ1-2; D possibly corresponds to TRBD1 (5 bases). This CDR3 contains 14 residues. The germline CDR1 and CDR2 sequences are MNHEY and SVGEGT. V gave up 3 bases and J gave up 3 bases, with 11 bases separating them. The CDR3 region is CASSYRQLDYGYTF. The CDR3 coding sequence is TGTGCCAGCAGTTATCGACAGCTCGACTATGGCTACACCTTC.

This chain joins TRBV5-4 and TRBJ2-5; D gene uncertain. Germline assignment: CDR1 SGHNT and CDR2 YYREEE (reference sequence). Between the trimmed V and J ends, which lost 4 bases and 0 bases, there was a span of 16 bases. CDR3 size: 16 residues. CDR3 sequence (DNA): TGTGCCAGCAGCCCCCGGACCAGACGAAACCAAGAGACCCAGTACTTC. Its translation: CASSPRTRRNQETQYF.

This clone has more than one count but fewer than ten. This chain joins TRBV9 and TRBJ1-1; D is possibly TRBD1 (5 bases). Germline lookup yields CDR1 SGDLS and CDR2 YYNGEE. The CDR3 has 14 residues. The V gene lost 3 bases and the J gene lost 2 bases, with 11 bases spanning the gap. The CDR3 DNA reads as TGTGCCAGCAGCGCCGGGGACGGTAACACTGAAGCTTTCTTT. Its protein is CASSAGDGNTEAFF.

This rearrangement joins TRBV6-4 to TRBJ2-1, with D maybe TRBD1 (5 bases). Germline V gene lookup returns CDR1 MRHNA and CDR2 SNTAGT. The CDR3 is made up of 13 amino acids. V lost 4 bases and J lost 5, with 9 bases in between. The CDR3 DNA reads TGTGCCAGCAGTGCCAGGGTAAACAATGAGCAGTTCTTC. This sequence encodes CASSARVNNEQFF.

This chain links TRBV11-2 with TRBJ1-5; weak D call: TRBD1 (6 bases). CDR1 is SGHAT, CDR2 FQNNGV, per germline. Trimming stripped 1 base from V and 7 bases from J, with 14 bases between. The CDR3 runs to 15 residues. The CDR3 protein is CASSLGGAMGQPQHF. The CDR3 DNA follows: TGTGCCAGCAGCTTAGGGGGGGCAATGGGACAGCCCCAGCATTTT.

In its sample, this clone was seen once. The V gene is TRBV5-1, the J gene TRBJ2-6, with a tentative D call TRBD1 (6 bases). V was clipped by 4 bases and J by 0 bases, with 8 bases between them. The CDR3 sequence is 15 residues long. Per germline, CDR1 SGHRS and CDR2 YFSETQ. The CDR3 DNA reads as TGCGCCAGCAGCCTACAGGGCTCTGGGGCCAACGTCCTGACTTTC. Translated: CASSLQGSGANVLTF.

The V call is TRBV5-6, the J call TRBJ2-1; 7 bases are shared with TRBD1. V lost 0 bases, J lost 8 bases, and 8 bases stayed unmatched. The CDR3 is 15 residues long. Germline V CDR1 and CDR2: SGHDT, YYEEEE. The CDR3 is CASSLGGGGIYEQFF. The CDR3 DNA reads TGTGCCAGCAGCTTGGGAGGGGGCGGAATATATGAGCAGTTCTTC.

Relative to its sample, this clone is medium-sized. The genes are TRBV28 and TRBJ2-1, with 8 bases lining up with TRBD2. Germline lookup yields CDR1 MDHEN and CDR2 SYDVKM. CDR3 length: 15 residues. J was trimmed by 2 bases and V by 5 bases; bases with no gene match: 5. CDR3 sequence reads: CASSLRGVTYNEQFF. In DNA, the CDR3 is TGTGCCAGCAGTCTGCGGGGGGTAACCTACAATGAGCAGTTCTTC.

This clone was counted only a few times. The chain links TRBV27 to TRBJ1-3; 9 bases are shared with TRBD1. V was clipped by 6 bases and J by 8 bases; unmatched bases: 11. CDR3 size: 15 residues. Per germline, CDR1 MNHEY and CDR2 SMNVEV (reference sequence). The CDR3 DNA sequence: TGTGCCAGCAGCCTAACTAGGGACAGGGCGGACACCATATATTTT. Protein sequence: CASSLTRDRADTIYF.

J is TRBJ1-1 and V is TRBV19, with a weak D call TRBD1 (5 bases). The ends were cut back, 4 bases at V and 3 bases at J, with 27 bases in the middle. The germline V gene has CDR1 LNHDA and CDR2 SQIVND (reference sequence). The CDR3 is made up of 19 amino acids. DNA for the CDR3: TGTGCCAGTAGTACCCATAGCCCCCAGCGGGGCCCCTTCGACACTGAAGCTTTCTTT. This gives the protein CASSTHSPQRGPFDTEAFF. Full variable domain (outside the CDR3, taken from reference TRBV19 and TRBJ1-1): DGGITQSPKYLFRKEGQNVTLSCEQNLNHDAMYWYRQDPGQGLRLIYYSQIVNDFQKGDIAEGYSVSREKKESFPLTVTSAQKNPTAFYLCASSTHSPQRGPFDTEAFFGQGTRLTVV.

The gene calls are TRBV10-3 and TRBJ1-1; possibly TRBD1 for D (6 bases). Between the trimmed V and J ends, which lost 11 bases and 2 bases, there was a span of 18 bases. The germline V gene encodes CDR1 ENHRY and CDR2 SYGVKD. CDR3 size: 14 residues. DNA of the CDR3: TGTGCCTCCCGACCGACAGGCCTTAACACTGAAGCTTTCTTT. Translated: CASRPTGLNTEAFF.

This clone has only a few counts. The chain combines TRBV27 with TRBJ2-7; D is unresolved. With 0 bases removed from V and 0 bases from J, the gap between germline ends came to 12 bases. CDR3 length: 16 residues. Germline assignment: CDR1 MNHEY and CDR2 SMNVEV (reference sequence). CDR3 in amino acids: CASSLSPVKYSYEQYF. CDR3 DNA: TGTGCCAGCAGTTTATCGCCAGTTAAATACTCCTACGAGCAGTACTTC.

This clone has only one observation. The chain links TRBV5-1 to TRBJ2-7, with TRBD2 matching over 7 bases. In germline, CDR1 is SGHRS, CDR2 YFSETQ. The ends lost 1 base at V and 5 bases at J; junction bases unmatched: 9. The CDR3 spans 15 residues. CDR3 DNA sequence: TGCGCCAGCAGCTTGAAGGGAGGGATCGGCCACGAGCAGTACTTC. Translated, it gives CASSLKGGIGHEQYF. The full variable domain, rest sourced from reference TRBV5-1 and TRBJ2-7, is KAGVTQTPRYLIKTRGQQVTLSCSPISGHRSVSWYQQTPGQGLQFLFEYFSETQRNKGNFPGRFSGRQFSNSRSEMNVSTLELGDSALYLCASSLKGGIGHEQYFGPGTRLTVT.

This clone has only one observation. This chain links TRBV6-5 with TRBJ1-4, with a weak D call TRBD1 (5 bases). From germline, CDR1 is MNHEY and CDR2 SVGAGI. The V gene lost 5 bases and the J gene lost 0 bases, with 7 bases spanning the gap. The length of the CDR3 is 14 residues. The CDR3 region has the DNA TGTGCCAGCAGTCCGACAGCAACTAATGAAAAACTGTTTTTT. It is translated as CASSPTATNEKLFF.

This rearrangement joins TRBV25-1 to TRBJ2-1; weak D call: TRBD2 (5 bases). Germline values: CDR1 MGHDK, CDR2 SYGVNS. The V end lost 4 bases, the J end lost 10 bases, and 14 bases lay between the germline ends. There are 13 residues in the CDR3. CDR3 in amino acids: CASSVSSGKEQFF. The CDR3, as DNA: TGTGCCAGCAGTGTATCCTCGGGGAAAGAGCAGTTCTTC.

The chain employs TRBV27 and TRBJ2-1; 14 bases agree with TRBD2. The V and J ends lost 8 bases and 10 bases, in that order; junction bases with no gene match: 7. CDR3 size: 14 residues. CDR1 is MNHEY, CDR2 SMNVEV, per germline (reference sequence). The CDR3 loop reads CASVGLAGVREQFF. The DNA of the CDR3 is TGTGCCAGCGTGGGACTAGCGGGAGTCAGGGAGCAGTTCTTC.

CDR3 sequence reads: CASSLPGQLETQYF. DNA of the CDR3: TGTGCCAGCAGTTTACCCGGACAGTTAGAGACCCAGTACTTC. The chain has TRBV28 and TRBJ2-5, with D possibly being TRBD1 (6 bases). Germline assignment: CDR1 MDHEN and CDR2 SYDVKM. This CDR3 has 14 residues. The V end lost 2 bases, the J end lost 4 bases, and 11 bases lay between the germline ends. The variable domain in full, completed from reference TRBV28 and TRBJ2-5, reads DVKVTQSSRYLVKRTGEKVFLECVQDMDHENMFWYRQDPGLGLRLIYFSYDVKMKEKGDIPEGYSVSREKKERFSLILESASTNQTSMYLCASSLPGQLETQYFGPGTRLLVL.